This T cell receptor (beta chain) was sequenced in a study of blood T cell repertoires in COVID-19. Across the whole study: The United States, Italy and Spain provided the acute and convalescent COVID-19 samples.

The V end lost 1 base, the J end lost 10 bases, and 13 bases lay between the germline ends. CDR1 is MDHEN, CDR2 SYDVKM, per germline. This CDR3 comprises 13 residues. The recovered donors of Cohort 3 showed two negative PCRs, clearance, or symptom resolution. Generated by immunoSEQ multiplex PCR, the TCRdb table keeps only in-frame clones and is missing some. This table holds some 250,000 clones, 75% to 90% found once. J is TRBJ1-1 and V is TRBV28; D call uncertain. This receptor was identified in a woman aged 50 to 60 who had recovered from COVID-19. The source material was PBMCs or T cells enriched from blood (not recorded which). The DNA of the CDR3 is TGTGCCAGCAGTTTATTGAACGTTGAGGGAGCTTTCTTT. The encoded protein is CASSLLNVEGAFF.